The rows below give T cell receptor beta chains drawn from one sample of a study of glioma-infiltrating T cells. TCRdb re-called the multiplex PCR reads through MiXCR, storing one row per CDR3 protein. This table has about 140,000 distinct CDR3 sequences, approximately 40% appearing once. Sequenced input: glioma tissue, nonneoplastic brain tissue, or PBMCs (not recorded which). These receptors originate from a human donor with low-grade glioma or glioblastoma, undergoing nonglioma brain surgery, or in good health (not recorded which). Each CDR3 is given with its conserved first and last residue. Fields, in order: J gene, V gene, CDR3 protein.

j_gene: TRBJ1-6
v_gene: TRBV5-6
CDR3aa: CARSSRENNSPLHF

j_gene: TRBJ2-7
v_gene: TRBV7-9
CDR3aa: CASSFYGTYEQYF

j_gene: TRBJ2-1
v_gene: TRBV20-1
CDR3aa: CSATLRDTAQFF

j_gene: TRBJ1-1
v_gene: TRBV18
CDR3aa: CASSPRPNTEAFF

j_gene: TRBJ2-5
v_gene: TRBV24-1
CDR3aa: CATSGDRGFQETQYF

j_gene: TRBJ2-7
v_gene: TRBV7-2
CDR3aa: CASNEGGGRYEQYF

j_gene: TRBJ1-2
v_gene: TRBV12-3/TRBV12-4
CDR3aa: CASSPDRVVDGYTF

j_gene: TRBJ1-6
v_gene: TRBV25-1
CDR3aa: CASRPPTGSYNSPLHF

j_gene: TRBJ2-1
v_gene: TRBV6-6
CDR3aa: CASSYSETGGYNEQFF

j_gene: TRBJ2-1
v_gene: TRBV4-1
CDR3aa: CASSLMTSGAGNEQFF

j_gene: TRBJ1-2
v_gene: TRBV12-3/TRBV12-4
CDR3aa: CASSLAFRLLDYTF

j_gene: TRBJ2-7
v_gene: TRBV4-1
CDR3aa: CASSQGQESYEQYF

j_gene: TRBJ2-3
v_gene: TRBV7-2
CDR3aa: CASSLLDDAQYF

j_gene: TRBJ2-5
v_gene: TRBV2
CDR3aa: CAISDGGGDETQYF

j_gene: TRBJ2-3
v_gene: TRBV11-1
CDR3aa: CASGDSSSTDTQYF

j_gene: TRBJ1-2
v_gene: TRBV28
CDR3aa: CASSLEEPYGYTF

j_gene: TRBJ1-6
v_gene: TRBV20-1
CDR3aa: CSASRTEPNSPLHF

j_gene: TRBJ1-1
v_gene: TRBV20-1
CDR3aa: CSARDTGGRDTEAFF

j_gene: TRBJ2-1
v_gene: TRBV7-7
CDR3aa: CASSLRGERGGCDEQFF

j_gene: TRBJ2-7
v_gene: TRBV6-5
CDR3aa: CASRLASSYEQYF

j_gene: TRBJ1-5
v_gene: TRBV28
CDR3aa: CASSSGAGGNQPQHF

j_gene: TRBJ2-3
v_gene: TRBV27
CDR3aa: CASGSGSRTDTQYF

j_gene: TRBJ2-3
v_gene: TRBV18
CDR3aa: CASSPDGGTDTQYF

j_gene: TRBJ1-5
v_gene: TRBV4-1
CDR3aa: CASSQGTGNQPQHF

j_gene: TRBJ2-7
v_gene: TRBV10-3
CDR3aa: CAISETDTYEQYF

j_gene: TRBJ2-3
v_gene: TRBV12-3/TRBV12-4
CDR3aa: CASSLQLATTQYF

j_gene: TRBJ2-7
v_gene: TRBV6-1
CDR3aa: CASSRGRSYEQYF

j_gene: TRBJ2-1
v_gene: TRBV20-1
CDR3aa: CSATTPSVNEQFF

j_gene: TRBJ2-5
v_gene: TRBV6-2/TRBV6-3
CDR3aa: CASSSLGLAAEETQYF

j_gene: TRBJ2-1
v_gene: TRBV19
CDR3aa: CASSIEGGDSSYNEQFF

j_gene: TRBJ1-2
v_gene: TRBV6-1
CDR3aa: CASSEGTLSNYGYTF

j_gene: TRBJ1-1
v_gene: TRBV4-3
CDR3aa: CASSLGGVDTEAFF

j_gene: TRBJ2-3
v_gene: TRBV12-5
CDR3aa: CASGPETGDPQYF

j_gene: TRBJ2-3
v_gene: TRBV4-2
CDR3aa: CASSQDPTGTSTDTQYF

j_gene: TRBJ2-7
v_gene: TRBV2
CDR3aa: CASSVDRAYEQYF

j_gene: TRBJ2-7
v_gene: TRBV20-1
CDR3aa: CSANGGARYEQYF

j_gene: TRBJ1-1
v_gene: TRBV7-2
CDR3aa: CASSLPGQGARSTEAFF

j_gene: TRBJ2-3
v_gene: TRBV28
CDR3aa: CASSLPSSTDTQYF

j_gene: TRBJ1-4
v_gene: TRBV15
CDR3aa: CATSREPINEKLFF

j_gene: TRBJ1-2
v_gene: TRBV6-1
CDR3aa: CASSDPDSTYYYGYTF

j_gene: TRBJ2-3
v_gene: TRBV28
CDR3aa: CASFGLAGGFTQYF

j_gene: TRBJ1-1
v_gene: TRBV28
CDR3aa: CASSSGQGDTEAFF

j_gene: TRBJ1-1
v_gene: TRBV11-1
CDR3aa: CASSFGSWGSEAFF

j_gene: TRBJ1-1
v_gene: TRBV27
CDR3aa: CASSADGLNTEAFF